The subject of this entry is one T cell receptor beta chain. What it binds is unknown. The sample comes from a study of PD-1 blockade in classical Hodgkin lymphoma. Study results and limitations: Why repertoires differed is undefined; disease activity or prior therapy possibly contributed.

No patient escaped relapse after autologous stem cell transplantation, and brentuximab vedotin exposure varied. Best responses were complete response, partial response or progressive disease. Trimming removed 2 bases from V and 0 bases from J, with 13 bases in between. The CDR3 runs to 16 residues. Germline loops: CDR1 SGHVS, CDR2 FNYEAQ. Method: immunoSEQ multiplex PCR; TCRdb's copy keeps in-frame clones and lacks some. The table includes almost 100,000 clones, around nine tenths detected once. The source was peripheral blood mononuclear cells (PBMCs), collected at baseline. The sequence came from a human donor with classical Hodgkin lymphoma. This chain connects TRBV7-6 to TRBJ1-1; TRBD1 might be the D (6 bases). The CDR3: CASSLYGGFMNTEAFF. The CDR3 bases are TGTGCCAGCAGCTTATACGGGGGCTTTATGAACACTGAAGCTTTCTTT.